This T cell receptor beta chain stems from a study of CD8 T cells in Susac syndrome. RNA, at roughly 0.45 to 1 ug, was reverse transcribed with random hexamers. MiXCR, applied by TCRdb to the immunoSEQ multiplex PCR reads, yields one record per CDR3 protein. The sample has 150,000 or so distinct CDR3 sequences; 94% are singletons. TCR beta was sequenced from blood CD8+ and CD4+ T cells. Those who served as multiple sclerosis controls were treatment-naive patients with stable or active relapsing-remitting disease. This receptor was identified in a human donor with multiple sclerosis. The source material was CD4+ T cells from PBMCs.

The CDR3 DNA sequence: TGTGCCTGGAGTAAGAAGGGCAAGAACACTGAAGCTTTCTTT. Residues: CAWSKKGKNTEAFF. The rearrangement joins TRBV30 to TRBJ1-1; D call uncertain. CDR1 is GTSNPN, CDR2 SVGIG, per germline (reference sequence). The V end was cut by 2 bases, the J end by 1 base, with 11 bases between. This CDR3 region has 14 residues.